This T cell receptor (beta chain) was observed in a study of blood T cell repertoires in COVID-19. Study-wide background: T cells, B-cell-depleted T cells, or PBMCs supplied cDNA or gDNA.

In germline, CDR1 is ENHRY, CDR2 SYGVKD. The CDR3 extends over 12 amino acids. V was shortened by 2 bases and J by 10 bases, with 11 bases between the two germline ends. This clone was seen once. In the study's own analysis: Quantification of nucleated cells was approximated via reference gene primer amplification. Libraries were prepared by immunoSEQ multiplex PCR; TCRdb keeps only in-frame clonotypes and omits some of them. V, J and clone size are those of that table, while D and trimming were read from the DNA. The sample consists of 80,000 to 100,000 clones, roughly 82% of them appearing once. V is TRBV10-3 and J is TRBJ1-2; no firm D call. Material: peripheral blood. This sequence originates from a man aged 65-85 years with active or convalescent COVID-19. The CDR3 protein is CAISEPREDYTF. The CDR3 region has the DNA TGTGCCATCAGTGAGCCTAGGGAGGACTACACCTTC.